A single T cell receptor (beta chain) is shown here with its context. Its antigen is unknown. No quality values exist for individual bases; no much larger clone is one base distant. This record comes from a study of T cells after posttransplantation cyclophosphamide listed by TCRdb under 2016. Regarding the complete study: The study tracked T cell repertoire reconstitution by TRB sequencing after myeloablative bone marrow transplantation using posttransplantation cyclophosphamide as GVHD prophylaxis. Samples from under 40 PTCy-treated patients, along with samples from 15 to 20 of their related bone marrow donors, underwent antigen receptor sequencing. TRB sequencing was performed on blood from all 35 or so PTCy patients with 1-year posttransplant specimens. Up to 3 additional blood samples from 2 to 5.2 years after transplant were also TRB-sequenced in 3 patients, as was pretransplant blood from several patients. TRA and TRB clonality were tightly correlated in several samples, so subsequent TCR analyses focused on TRB only. Public TRB sequences were searched against a database of over 3,500 sequences associated with responses to pathogens, tumor antigens, self-antigens and alloantigens. Findings and caveats that apply to the study as a whole: Donor-recipient similarity was low at 1-2 months but rose over the first year, and later blood repertoires were often dominated by donor CD8+ memory clones. Across under 50 patients, recipient CMV seropositivity and CMV reactivation were highly associated with TRB clonality; PTCy diversity was similar to CNI/methotrexate controls. The TRB repertoires of T cells infiltrating skin or GI tract showed only limited overlap with the TRB repertoires of T cells in blood.

Genomic DNA was the input for TRB sequencing, which was run either with the immunoSEQ assay at survey resolution or with the hsTCRB kit. The authors processed their data as follows. The immunoSEQ software handled the initial read processing, while the LymphoSeq R package was used for the repertoire analyses. For each TRB dataset, clonality was calculated as 1 minus normalized Shannon entropy, and the Gini coefficient was computed as well. To infer phenotypes in unsorted samples, TRB sequences from sorted subsets of the recipient or donor were mapped onto unsorted samples from the same recipient. TCRdb took over this immuneACCESS table, retaining in-frame rearrangements with V and J assigned. Such tables are incomplete; in checked studies, under half of the missing clones stem from an unresolved V gene, and the remainder is unexplained. V, J and clone size were drawn from that table, and D and trimming were deduced from the DNA. The sample data list tens of thousands of clones, and approximately 92% of these were observed just once. Jointly, the top ten make up about 3.2% of the sample.

Reading from cysteine to phenylalanine, the CDR3 counts 16 amino acids. Kept here is only the CDR3 DNA, which spans 48 bases and is read in frame from base 1. According to the germline V gene, CDR1 reads SGHRS and CDR2 reads YFSETQ. Ends trimmed: V by 6 bases, J by 0 bases; bases unmatched to a gene: 11. Related bone marrow donors provided peripheral blood samples on the day of marrow donation. Peripheral blood and bone marrow mononuclear cells were isolated by Ficoll-Hypaque density centrifugation and were cryopreserved. The material sequenced was PBMCs. The sequence was obtained from a young woman in good health and a related stem cell transplant donor. The sequence is built from TRBV5-1 and TRBJ2-7; TRBD2 fits 8 bases in the junction. The DNA sequence is TGCGCCAGCACCCGGGGGGGACACCAGAGCTCCTACGAGCAGTACTTC. Its protein product is CASTRGGHQSSYEQYF.